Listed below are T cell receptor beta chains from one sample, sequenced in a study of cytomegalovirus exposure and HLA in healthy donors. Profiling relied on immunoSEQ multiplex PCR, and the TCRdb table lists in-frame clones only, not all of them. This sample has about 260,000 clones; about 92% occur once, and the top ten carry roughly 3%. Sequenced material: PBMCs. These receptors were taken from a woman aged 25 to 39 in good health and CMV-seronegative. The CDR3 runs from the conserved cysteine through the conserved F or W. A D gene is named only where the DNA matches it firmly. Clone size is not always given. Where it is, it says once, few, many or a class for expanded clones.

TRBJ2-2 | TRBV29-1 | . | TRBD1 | TGCAGCGTATCGCCGGGACAGGGGGTTGCGGAGCTGTTTTTT | CSVSPGQGVAELFF
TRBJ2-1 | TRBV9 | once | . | TGTGCCAGCAGCGTGGGAATCGGGGGATCCTACAATGAGCAGTTCTTC | CASSVGIGGSYNEQFF
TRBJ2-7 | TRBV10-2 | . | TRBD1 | TGCGCCAGCAGTGAAGGCAGGGGGTCCTACGAGCAGTACTTC | CASSEGRGSYEQYF
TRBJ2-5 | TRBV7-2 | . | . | TGTGCCAGCAGCCCGGGCGAGACCCAGTACTTC | CASSPGETQYF
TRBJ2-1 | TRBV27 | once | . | TGTGCCAGCAGCTGGCGGGATCGGAATGAGCAGTTCTTC | CASSWRDRNEQFF
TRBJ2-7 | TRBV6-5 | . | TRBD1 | TGTGCCAGCAGTCCCGGACAGGGGGAGTACTTC | CASSPGQGEYF
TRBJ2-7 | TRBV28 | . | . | TGTGCCAGCAGTGACTACGAGCAGTACTTC | CASSDYEQYF
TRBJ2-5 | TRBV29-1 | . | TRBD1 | TGCAGCGTAGCCCGGGACAGCAAAGAGACCCAGTACTTC | CSVARDSKETQYF
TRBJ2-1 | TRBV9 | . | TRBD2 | TGTGCCAGCAGCGTAGAAGTGGGAGGGTACAATGAGCAGTTCTTC | CASSVEVGGYNEQFF
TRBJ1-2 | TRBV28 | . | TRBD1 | TGTGCCAGCAGTAAAAGGACAGGCCAGCTGGGTATCTATGGCTACACCTTC | CASSKRTGQLGIYGYTF
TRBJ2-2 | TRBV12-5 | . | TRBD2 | TGTGCTAGTGGTGATTCCTGGACTAGCGGATACCTTGGGGACACCGGGGAGCTGTTTTTT | CASGDSWTSGYLGDTGELFF
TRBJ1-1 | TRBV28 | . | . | TGTGCCAGCAACCCAGTCCCGGGGGCTGAAGCTTTCTTT | CASNPVPGAEAFF
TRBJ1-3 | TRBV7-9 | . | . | TGTGCCAGCAGCTTCCCAGGGGCTGGAAACACCATATATTTT | CASSFPGAGNTIYF
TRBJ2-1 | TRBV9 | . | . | TGTGCCAGCAGCGCATACGCCGGGCCTGGCGGTGAGCAGTTCTTC | CASSAYAGPGGEQFF
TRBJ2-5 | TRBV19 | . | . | TGTGCCAGTAGTCTCACAGGGGGGGCGGAGACCCAGTACTTC | CASSLTGGAETQYF
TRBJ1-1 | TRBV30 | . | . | TGTGCCTGGAGTCTCGCCCGTTCAGCTGAAGCTTTCTTT | CAWSLARSAEAFF
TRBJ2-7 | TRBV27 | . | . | TGTGCCAGCAGTCTGACGGGCGGAGACTTCTACGAGCAGTACTTC | CASSLTGGDFYEQYF
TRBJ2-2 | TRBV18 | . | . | TGTGCCAGCTCAGGCAGCTACACCGGGGAGCTGTTTTTT | CASSGSYTGELFF
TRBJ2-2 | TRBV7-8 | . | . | TGTGCCAGCAGCACCCGGGATACTAGGAACACCGGGGAGCTGTTTTTT | CASSTRDTRNTGELFF
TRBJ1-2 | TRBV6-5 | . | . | TGTGCCAGCATCCTTACGAGAGGGGCAATTGATGGCTACACCTTC | CASILTRGAIDGYTF
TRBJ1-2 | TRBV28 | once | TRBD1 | TGTGCCAGCAGTCCCGACAGGGGGCTTGAAGACTATGGCTACACCTTC | CASSPDRGLEDYGYTF
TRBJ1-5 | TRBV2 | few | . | TGTGCCAGCAAGGAGGGAGACCAGCCCCAGCATTTT | CASKEGDQPQHF
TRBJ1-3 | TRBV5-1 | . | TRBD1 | TGCGCCAGCAGACCGGGACAGGGGGTATCTGGAAACACCATATATTTT | CASRPGQGVSGNTIYF
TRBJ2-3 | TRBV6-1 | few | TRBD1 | TGTGCCAGCAGTGAACAGGGGGCAGCAGATACGCAGTATTTT | CASSEQGAADTQYF
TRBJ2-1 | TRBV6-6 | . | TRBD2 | TGTGCCAGCAGTCTCCGGACTAGCAATGAGCAGTTCTTC | CASSLRTSNEQFF
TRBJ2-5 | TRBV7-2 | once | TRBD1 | TGTGCCAGCAGCGACAGGGGGAGGGTTCAAGAGACCCAGTACTTC | CASSDRGRVQETQYF
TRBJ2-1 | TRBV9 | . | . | TGTGCCAGCAGCGAGGGGGGTTACAATGAGCAGTTCTTC | CASSEGGYNEQFF
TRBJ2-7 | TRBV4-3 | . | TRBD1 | TGCGCCAGCAGCCAACGGGACAGGAGCTCCTACGAGCAGTACTTC | CASSQRDRSSYEQYF
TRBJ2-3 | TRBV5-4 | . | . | TGTGCCAGCAGCTTGGATAGAAGGGTCGAAGATACGCAGTATTTT | CASSLDRRVEDTQYF
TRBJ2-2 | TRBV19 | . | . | TGTGCCAGTATTAGATACACCGGGGAGCTGTTTTTT | CASIRYTGELFF
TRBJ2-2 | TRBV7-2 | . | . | TGTGCCAGCAGCTCCGGACAGTACACCGGGGAGCTGTTTTTT | CASSSGQYTGELFF
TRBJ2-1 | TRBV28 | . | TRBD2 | TGTGCCAGCAGTTCCCCGGGACTAGCGAAAGACAATGAGCAGTTCTTC | CASSSPGLAKDNEQFF
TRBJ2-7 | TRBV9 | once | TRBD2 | TGTGCCAGCAGCGTTGGGGGACTAGCGAACTCCTACGAGCAGTACTTC | CASSVGGLANSYEQYF
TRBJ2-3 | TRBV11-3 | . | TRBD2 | TGTGCCAGCGAGCGGGGGCCAGATACGCAGTATTTT | CASERGPDTQYF
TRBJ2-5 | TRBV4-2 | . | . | TGTGCCAGCAGCCAAAACGAGCAGGGTGAGACCCAGTACTTC | CASSQNEQGETQYF
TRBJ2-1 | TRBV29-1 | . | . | TGCAGCGTTGAGGGTGGGAGGGGGATTGAGCAGTTCTTC | CSVEGGRGIEQFF
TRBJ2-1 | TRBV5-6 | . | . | TGTGCCAGCAGCCCCAGGGGTAGCGGATTATACGAGCAGTTCTTC | CASSPRGSGLYEQFF
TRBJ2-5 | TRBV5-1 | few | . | TGCGCCAGCAGCTTGGGCGCTAGCCAAGAGACCCAGTACTTC | CASSLGASQETQYF
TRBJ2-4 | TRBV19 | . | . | TGTGCCAGTAGTATCCTAAGTGGCGAAAACATTCAGTACTTC | CASSILSGENIQYF
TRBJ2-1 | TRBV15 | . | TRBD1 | TGTGCCACCAGCTCCTTCGGAGAGGGGGCGGAAGGGGAGCAGTTCTTC | CATSSFGEGAEGEQFF
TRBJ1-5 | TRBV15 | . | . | TGTGCCACCAGCACAGGGCAGCCTAATCAGCCCCAGCATTTT | CATSTGQPNQPQHF
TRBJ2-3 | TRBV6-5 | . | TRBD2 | TGTGCCAGCAGCGTGACTAGCGGGAGACCAGATACGCAGTATTTT | CASSVTSGRPDTQYF
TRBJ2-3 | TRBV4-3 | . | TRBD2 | TGCGCCAGCAGCCCTCGGACTAGCGGGAGTTCTGATACGCAGTATTTT | CASSPRTSGSSDTQYF
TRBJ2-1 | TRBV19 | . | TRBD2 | TGTGCCATCCGGACTAGCTCCAATGAGCAGTTCTTC | CAIRTSSNEQFF
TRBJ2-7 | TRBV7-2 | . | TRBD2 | TGTGCCAGCAGCCCGGTAGCGGGAGGTTCCTACGAGCAGTACTTC | CASSPVAGGSYEQYF
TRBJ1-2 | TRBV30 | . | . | TGTGCCTGGGTGGGGCTCTATGGCTACACCTTC | CAWVGLYGYTF
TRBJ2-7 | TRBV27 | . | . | TGTGCCAGCAGTTTCCAAGGAGCGTACGAGCAGTACTTC | CASSFQGAYEQYF
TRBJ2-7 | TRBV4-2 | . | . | TGTGCCAGCAGCCAAGAAGGGGCAGGGGAGGGCCACGAGCAGTACTTC | CASSQEGAGEGHEQYF
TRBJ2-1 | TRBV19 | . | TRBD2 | TGTGCCAGTAGTAATCGGCGGGAGGCCCTCGTGAATGAGCAGTTCTTC | CASSNRREALVNEQFF
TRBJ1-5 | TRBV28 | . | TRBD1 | TGTGCCAGCAAAACAGGGGTTAGCAATCAGCCCCAGCATTTT | CASKTGVSNQPQHF
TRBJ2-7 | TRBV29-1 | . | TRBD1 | TGCAGCGTTGAAGTAAAGGATGGACAGGGATCGGCTTCGGGCTCCTACGAGCAGTACTTC | CSVEVKDGQGSASGSYEQYF
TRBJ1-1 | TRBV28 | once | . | TGTGCCAGCAGCGCCGATTACACTGAAGCTTTCTTT | CASSADYTEAFF
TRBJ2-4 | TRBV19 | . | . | TGTGCCAGTAGTTTGACAGTTATTGCCAAAAACATTCAGTACTTC | CASSLTVIAKNIQYF
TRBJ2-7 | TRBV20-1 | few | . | TGCAGTGCTTCCCCGGGACACCCATTC | CSASPGHPF
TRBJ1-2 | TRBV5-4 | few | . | TGTGCCAGCAGCTTGGACAGTTCAGGCTATGGCTACACCTTC | CASSLDSSGYGYTF
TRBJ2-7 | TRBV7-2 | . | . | TGTGCCAGCAGCCCAGACCCCCTCAACGAGCAGTACTTC | CASSPDPLNEQYF
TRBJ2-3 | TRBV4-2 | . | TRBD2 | TGTGCCAGCAGCCATATAGCGGGAGGTTCCGCAGATACGCAGTATTTT | CASSHIAGGSADTQYF
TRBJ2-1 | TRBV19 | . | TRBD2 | TGTGCCAGTAGTCCCCGGACTAGCGGGTACAATGAGCAGTTCTTC | CASSPRTSGYNEQFF
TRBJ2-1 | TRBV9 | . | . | TGTGCCAGCTCCGCGGAGTCCTACAATGAGCAGTTCTTC | CASSAESYNEQFF